The 2 T cell receptor beta chains below were found in one sample sequenced in a study of blood T cell repertoires in COVID-19. Produced via immunoSEQ multiplex PCR; TCRdb's table is partial and in-frame only. The data contain 9,100 or so clones, approximately 86% of them singletons. Sequenced input: peripheral blood. These receptors originate from a human donor with active COVID-19. The donor label of this sample is uncertain.

CDR3 DNA sequence: TGTGCCAGCAGCTTAAGGCCGGCCAGGGGAACCACAGATACGCAGTATTTT. It specifies CASSLRPARGTTDTQYF. The chain joins TRBV7-3 to TRBJ2-3; TRBD1 might be the D (6 bases). CDR1 is SGHTA, CDR2 FQGTGA, per germline. The V and J ends lost 1 base and 2 bases respectively, with 16 bases between them. The CDR3 is made up of 17 amino acids.

The chain is built from TRBV30 and TRBJ1-2; the D gene is possibly TRBD1 (5 bases). CDR1 and CDR2 from the germline V gene are GTSNPN and SVGIG (reference sequence). This CDR3 has 12 amino acids. Trimming took off 1 base at V and 8 bases at J, with 11 bases between the two ends. CDR3 coding DNA: TGTGCCTGGAGTGCAACAGGTGAAGGCTACACCTTC. It codes for CAWSATGEGYTF. The full variable domain, with the rest looked up from reference TRBV30 and TRBJ1-2, is SQTIHQWPATLVQPVGSPLSLECTVEGTSNPNLYWYRQAAGRGLQLLFYSVGIGQISSEVPQNLSASRPQDRQFILSSKKLLLSDSGFYLCAWSATGEGYTFGSGTRLTVV.